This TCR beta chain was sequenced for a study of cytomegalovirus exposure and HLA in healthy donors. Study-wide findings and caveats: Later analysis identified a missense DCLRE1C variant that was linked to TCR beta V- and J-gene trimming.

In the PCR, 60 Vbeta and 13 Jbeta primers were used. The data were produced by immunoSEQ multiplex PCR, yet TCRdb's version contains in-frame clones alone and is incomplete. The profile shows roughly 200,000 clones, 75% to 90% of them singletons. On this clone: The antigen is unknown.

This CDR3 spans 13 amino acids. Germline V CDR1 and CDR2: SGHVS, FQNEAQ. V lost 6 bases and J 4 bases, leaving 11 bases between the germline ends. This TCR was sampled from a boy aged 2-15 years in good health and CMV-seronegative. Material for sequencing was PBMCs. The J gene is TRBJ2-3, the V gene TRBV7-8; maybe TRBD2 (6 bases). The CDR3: CASSSPGADTQYF. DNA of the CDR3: TGTGCCAGCAGTTCTCCGGGGGCAGATACGCAGTATTTT.